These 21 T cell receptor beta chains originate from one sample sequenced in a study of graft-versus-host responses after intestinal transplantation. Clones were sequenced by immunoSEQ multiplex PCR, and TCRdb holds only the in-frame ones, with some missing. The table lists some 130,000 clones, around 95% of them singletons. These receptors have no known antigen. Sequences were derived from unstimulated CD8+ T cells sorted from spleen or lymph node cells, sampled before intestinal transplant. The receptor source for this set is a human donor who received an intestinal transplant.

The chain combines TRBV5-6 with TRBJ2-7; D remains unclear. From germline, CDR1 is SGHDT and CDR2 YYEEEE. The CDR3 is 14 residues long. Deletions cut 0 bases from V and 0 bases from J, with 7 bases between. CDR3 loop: CASSLVGYSYEQYF. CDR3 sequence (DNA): TGTGCCAGCAGCTTGGTAGGCTACTCCTACGAGCAGTACTTC.

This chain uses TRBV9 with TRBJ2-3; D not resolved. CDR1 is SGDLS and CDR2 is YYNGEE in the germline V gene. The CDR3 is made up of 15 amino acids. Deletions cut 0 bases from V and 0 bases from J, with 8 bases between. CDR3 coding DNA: TGTGCCAGCAGCGTAGGCGGAGCTAGCACAGATACGCAGTATTTT. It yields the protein CASSVGGASTDTQYF.

The CDR3 protein is CAGGGRRGYEQYF. CDR3 DNA sequence: TGTGCCGGGGGGGGCCGGCGGGGGTACGAGCAGTACTTC. The chain recombines TRBV30 with TRBJ2-7, with D perhaps matching TRBD2 (7 bases). V shed 8 bases and J shed 4 bases, with 18 bases lying between them. CDR1 GTSNPN and CDR2 SVGIG come from the germline V gene (reference sequence). The CDR3 spans 13 residues. Filled out from reference TRBV30 and TRBJ2-7, the complete variable domain reads SQTIHQWPATLVQPVGSPLSLECTVEGTSNPNLYWYRQAAGRGLQLLFYSVGIGQISSEVPQNLSASRPQDRQFILSSKKLLLSDSGFYLCAGGGRRGYEQYFGPGTRLTVT.

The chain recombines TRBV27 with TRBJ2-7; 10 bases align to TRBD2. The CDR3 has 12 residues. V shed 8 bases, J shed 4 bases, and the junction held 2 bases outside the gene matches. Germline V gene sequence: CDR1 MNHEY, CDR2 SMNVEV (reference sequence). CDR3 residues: CASRTSGYEQYF. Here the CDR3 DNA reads TGTGCCAGCCGGACTAGCGGATACGAGCAGTACTTC.

DNA for the CDR3: TGTGCCAGCAGCTTAGGCCTAGCTCGGCAGTTCTTC. Translation gives CASSLGLARQFF. This sequence joins TRBV11-2 and TRBJ2-1; possible D gene TRBD2, 5 bases. V was cut by 1 base and J by 12 bases, with 10 bases left in between. Germline V gene lookup returns CDR1 SGHAT and CDR2 FQNNGV. The CDR3 is 12 residues long.

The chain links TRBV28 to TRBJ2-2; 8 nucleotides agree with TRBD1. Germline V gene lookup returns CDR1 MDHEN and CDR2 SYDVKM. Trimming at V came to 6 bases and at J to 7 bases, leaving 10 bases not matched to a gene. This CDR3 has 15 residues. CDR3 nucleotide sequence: TGTGCCAGCAGCCCAGAGACAGGGGTTAACGGGGAGCTGTTTTTT. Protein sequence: CASSPETGVNGELFF.

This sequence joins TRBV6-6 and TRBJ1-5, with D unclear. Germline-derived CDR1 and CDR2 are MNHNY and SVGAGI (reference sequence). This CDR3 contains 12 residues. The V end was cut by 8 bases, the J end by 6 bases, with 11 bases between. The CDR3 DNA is TGTGCCAGCGGGGTGCCGGGTCAGCCCCAGCATTTT. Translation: CASGVPGQPQHF.

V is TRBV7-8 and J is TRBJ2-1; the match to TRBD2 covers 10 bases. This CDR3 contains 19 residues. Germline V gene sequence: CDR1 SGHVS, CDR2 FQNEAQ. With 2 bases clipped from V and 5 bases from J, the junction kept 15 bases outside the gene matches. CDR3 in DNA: TGTGCCAGCAGCTTACGGGTAGCGGGAGGCACCCGTCCTGACAATGAGCAGTTCTTC. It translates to CASSLRVAGGTRPDNEQFF.

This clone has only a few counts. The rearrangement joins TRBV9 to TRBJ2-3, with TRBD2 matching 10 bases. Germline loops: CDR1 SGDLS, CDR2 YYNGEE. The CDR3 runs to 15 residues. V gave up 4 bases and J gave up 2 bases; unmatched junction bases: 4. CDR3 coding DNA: TGTGCCAGCAGCCGGACTAGCGGCCACACAGATACGCAGTATTTT. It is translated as CASSRTSGHTDTQYF. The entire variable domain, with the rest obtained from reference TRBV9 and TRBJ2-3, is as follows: DSGVTQTPKHLITATGQRVTLRCSPRSGDLSVYWYQQSLDQGLQFLIQYYNGEERAKGNILERFSAQQFPDLHSELNLSSLELGDSALYFCASSRTSGHTDTQYFGPGTRLTVL.

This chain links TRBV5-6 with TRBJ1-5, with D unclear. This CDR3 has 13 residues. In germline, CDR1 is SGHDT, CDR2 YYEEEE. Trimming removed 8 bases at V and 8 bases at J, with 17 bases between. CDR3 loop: CASRTNPPKPQHF. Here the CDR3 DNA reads TGTGCCAGTCGCACCAACCCTCCCAAGCCCCAGCATTTT.

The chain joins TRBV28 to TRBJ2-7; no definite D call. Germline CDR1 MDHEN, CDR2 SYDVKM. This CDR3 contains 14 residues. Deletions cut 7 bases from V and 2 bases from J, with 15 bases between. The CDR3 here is CASTLTDRAYEQYF. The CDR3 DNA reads TGTGCCAGCACCTTGACCGATAGGGCCTACGAGCAGTACTTC.

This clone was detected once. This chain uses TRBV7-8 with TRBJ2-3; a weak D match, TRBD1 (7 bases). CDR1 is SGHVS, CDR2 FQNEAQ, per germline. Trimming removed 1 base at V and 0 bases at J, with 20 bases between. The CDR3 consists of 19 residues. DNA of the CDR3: TGTGCCAGCAGCTTAGGGCGGGACAGTCTTTTTTCTAGCACAGATACGCAGTATTTT. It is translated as CASSLGRDSLFSSTDTQYF.

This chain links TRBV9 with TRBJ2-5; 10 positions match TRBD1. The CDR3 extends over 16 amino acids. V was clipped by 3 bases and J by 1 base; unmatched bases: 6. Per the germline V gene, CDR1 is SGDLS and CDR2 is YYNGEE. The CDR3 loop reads CASSETGGPSQETQYF. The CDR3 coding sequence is TGTGCCAGCAGCGAGACAGGGGGCCCCTCCCAAGAGACCCAGTACTTC.

CDR3 DNA: TGCGCCAGCAGCTTCGTCCAGGGAGGGGGTAACTATGGCTACACCTTC. Protein sequence: CASSFVQGGGNYGYTF. J is TRBJ1-2 and V is TRBV5-1; tentative D call: TRBD1 (6 bases). The V gene's germline CDR1 is SGHRS and CDR2 YFSETQ. The CDR3 contains 16 residues. Trimming took 2 bases from V and 1 from J, leaving 15 bases between them. The full variable domain, rest sourced from reference TRBV5-1 and TRBJ1-2, is KAGVTQTPRYLIKTRGQQVTLSCSPISGHRSVSWYQQTPGQGLQFLFEYFSETQRNKGNFPGRFSGRQFSNSRSEMNVSTLELGDSALYLCASSFVQGGGNYGYTFGSGTRLTVV.

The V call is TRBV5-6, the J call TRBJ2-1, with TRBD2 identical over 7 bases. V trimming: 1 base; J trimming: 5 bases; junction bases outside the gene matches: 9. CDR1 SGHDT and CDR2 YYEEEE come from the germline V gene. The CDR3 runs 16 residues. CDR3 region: CASSLLGRLGHNEQFF. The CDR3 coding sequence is TGTGCCAGCAGCTTGCTCGGGAGGCTAGGACACAATGAGCAGTTCTTC. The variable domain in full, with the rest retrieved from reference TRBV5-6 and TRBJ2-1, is DAGVTQSPTHLIKTRGQQVTLRCSPKSGHDTVSWYQQALGQGPQFIFQYYEEEERQRGNFPDRFSGHQFPNYSSELNVNALLLGDSALYLCASSLLGRLGHNEQFFGPGTRLTVL.

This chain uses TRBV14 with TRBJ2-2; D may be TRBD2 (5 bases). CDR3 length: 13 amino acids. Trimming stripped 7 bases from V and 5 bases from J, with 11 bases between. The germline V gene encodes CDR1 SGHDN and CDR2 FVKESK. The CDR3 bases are TGTGCCAGCACCGGGGTTCAGACCGGGGAGCTGTTTTTT. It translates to CASTGVQTGELFF.

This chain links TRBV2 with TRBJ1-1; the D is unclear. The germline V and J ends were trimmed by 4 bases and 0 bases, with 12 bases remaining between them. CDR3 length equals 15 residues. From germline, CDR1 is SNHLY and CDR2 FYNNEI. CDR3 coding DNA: TGTGCCAGCAGTGGTGGGTCCAGAATGAACACTGAAGCTTTCTTT. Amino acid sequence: CASSGGSRMNTEAFF. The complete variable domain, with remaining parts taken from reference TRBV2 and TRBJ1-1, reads EPEVTQTPSHQVTQMGQEVILRCVPISNHLYFYWYRQILGQKVEFLVSFYNNEISEKSEIFDDQFSVERPDGSNFTLKIRSTKLEDSAMYFCASSGGSRMNTEAFFGQGTRLTVV.

The DNA for the CDR3 is TGTGCCAGCAGCCCCCAGGGACTAGCGGGAGATAACGAGCAGTACTTC. This encodes CASSPQGLAGDNEQYF. V gene TRBV11-3 combines with J gene TRBJ2-7; 14 bases are shared with TRBD2. After removal of 5 bases from V and 5 bases from J, the junction contained 8 bases not matched to a gene. This CDR3 spans 16 amino acids. Germline lookup yields CDR1 SGHNT and CDR2 YENEEA.

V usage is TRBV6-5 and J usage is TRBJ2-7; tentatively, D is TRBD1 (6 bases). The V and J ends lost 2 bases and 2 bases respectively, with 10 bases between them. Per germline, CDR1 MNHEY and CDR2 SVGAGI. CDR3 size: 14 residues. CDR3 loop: CASSYERDTYEQYF. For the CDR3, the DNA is TGTGCCAGCAGTTACGAGAGGGACACCTACGAGCAGTACTTC.

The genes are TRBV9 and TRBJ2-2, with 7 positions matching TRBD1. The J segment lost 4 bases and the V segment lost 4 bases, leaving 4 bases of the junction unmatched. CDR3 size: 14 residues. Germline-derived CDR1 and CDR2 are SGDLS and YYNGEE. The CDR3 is CASSLGQRTGELFF. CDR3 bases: TGTGCCAGCAGCCTGGGACAGCGCACCGGGGAGCTGTTTTTT.

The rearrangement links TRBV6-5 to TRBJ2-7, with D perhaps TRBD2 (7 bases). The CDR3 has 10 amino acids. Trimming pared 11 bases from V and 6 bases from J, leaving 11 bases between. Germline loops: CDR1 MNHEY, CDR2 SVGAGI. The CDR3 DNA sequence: TGTGCCGGGGGGGCTTTCGAGCAGTACTTC. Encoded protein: CAGGAFEQYF.